Sequencing of this TCR beta chain was carried out in a study of beta chain features in type 1 diabetes (dated by TCRdb to 2016 to 2018). Study-wide context: Patients and healthy donors did not differ in mean age, gender distribution, total cell number or subset yield. A total of approximately 100,000,000 sorted cells were examined across all samples, and the number of cells per subset was strongly correlated with RNA yield. In the study, recently diagnosed type 1 diabetes patients and matched healthy donors were compared on the TCRB repertoires of their sorted circulating CD4+ T cell subsets. Regulatory and stem cell-like memory subsets were isolated from only 8 patients and roughly 8 healthy donors, whereas naive and central memory subsets came from all 30 or so donors.

A single peripheral blood draw of approximately 100 mL on average was collected from each donor into heparinised tubes. A BD FACSAria II and a panel including CD45RO, CCR7, CD25, CD127, CD95 and CD27 were used to sort naive, central memory, regulatory and stem cell-like memory CD4+ T cells. All sorted populations exceeded 95% purity. Right away, PBMCs were isolated by Lymphoprep density gradient centrifugation and were stained directly, with no culture step. So that batch effects would be minimized, each experiment stained and sorted samples in pairs, pairing one healthy donor with one patient. Only a few counts were recorded for this clone. Its antigen is not yet known. Within one base of it there is no much larger clone, and no base qualities were kept. What the study reported, not specific to this receptor: Because cDNA was sequenced instead of genomic DNA, activated cells with high expression could be over-represented, although the groups did not differ in activation or CD3 levels. HLA sub-analyses involved small numbers of individuals, so any influence of HLA type on TCRB rearrangement remained unresolved. Naive, central memory and regulatory TCRB repertoires appeared to be more similar among patients than among healthy donors. A moderate but significant shortening of TCRB CDR3 length was observed in type 1 diabetes patients in all four CD4+ subsets. Fewer insertions and more nucleotide deletions at VDJ recombination sites were observed in patients with type 1 diabetes, implying thymic rearrangement abnormalities. Shorter templates might have been favored by PCR, but patient and control samples were amplified and corrected together, so both groups would have been affected equally by any skew.

The High Capacity cDNA Reverse Transcription Kit was used to reverse transcribe all of the isolated RNA, meaning that expressed TCRB transcripts were what got sequenced. Deep immunoSEQ sequencing was applied to naive, central memory and regulatory T cell samples, giving an average of about 3.6 million total reads per sample. Sorted cells were lysed in RLT buffer, and RNA was extracted using DNase-treated RNeasy Micro or Mini kits according to cell number. To prevent cross-contamination, each cell subset was processed individually, whereas patient and healthy donor samples were processed jointly. The immunoSEQ multiplex PCR was used to amplify TCRB sequences from cDNA, generating 87-bp fragments that spanned the CDR3 region. Sequencing of the amplicons was performed on the Illumina HiSeq platform. The authors' pipeline ran thus. PCR bias was corrected computationally using synthetic template baselines, and reads within Hamming distance 2 were collapsed, with unmergeable singletons discarded. Reads were aligned against IMGT to assign V, D and J genes, CDR3 length and insertions or deletions at six rearrangement sites. Clonotype counts were normalized to sorted cell number within each subset before computing true diversity and Gini coefficients with the tcR R package. The overlap coefficient, calculated on TCRB nucleotide sequences, was used to measure repertoire sharing. Out-of-frame TCRB sequences from naive cells were analyzed to stand in for the pre-selection repertoire. In its TCRdb copy, this immuneACCESS table keeps in-frame sequences only and misses some clones. Where compared with another copy, unresolved V genes explain less than half of these, and the others have no known cause. The DNA gave D and trimming, while V, J and clone size come from that table. The sample records approximately 280,000 clones, 14% to 15% of which are singletons. The top ten hold roughly 0.015% of the sample.

Based on the germline V gene, the CDR1 and CDR2 sequences are LGHNA and YSLEER. From cysteine to phenylalanine, the CDR3 is 18 amino acids long. CDR3 DNA is the only sequence kept; it has 54 bases, read in frame from the first base. Between the V and J ends, shortened by 0 bases and 8 bases respectively, the junction contains 23 bases. Input material: naive CD4+ T cells from blood. The label giving this sample's cell subset or site can be read as: true naive CD4+ T cells. This chain is built from TRBV4-3 and TRBJ1-3, with no reliable assignment of the D segment. This sequence originates from a man aged 18 to 29 with type 1 diabetes. The CDR3 loop reads CASSQDPGAPPPLDTIYF. The bases are TGCGCCAGCAGCCAAGACCCCGGAGCCCCCCCGCCTCTGGACACCATATATTTT.